Listed here are 27 T cell receptor beta chains from one sample, sequenced in a study of stem cell transplantation in POMP-related autoinflammatory disease. Sequencing was performed with immunoSEQ multiplex PCR; in TCRdb, only in-frame clones are kept and a portion is missing. The data show tens of thousands of clones, with approximately 90% seen just once and about 0.66% held by the top ten. Here the sequenced sample was CD4+ T cells from PBMCs, taken after stem cell transplantation. These receptors all stem from a human patient with POMP-related autoinflammation and immune dysregulation (PRAID). Some T cells may be the graft donor's.

This clone was detected once. This chain links TRBV2 with TRBJ2-3, with D possibly matching TRBD2 (6 bases). The CDR3 sequence is 14 residues long. The germline gives CDR1 SNHLY, CDR2 FYNNEI. The V gene lost 4 bases and the J gene lost 7 bases, with 15 bases spanning the gap. For the CDR3, the DNA is TGTGCCAGCAGTGGACGACTAGAGGGTTATACGCAGTATTTT. This codes for CASSGRLEGYTQYF.

V is TRBV7-9 and J is TRBJ2-1; 12 bases map to TRBD2. Germline assignment: CDR1 SEHNR and CDR2 FQNEAQ (reference sequence). The CDR3 spans 17 residues. The V segment lost 5 bases and the J segment 5 bases; nucleotides outside the gene matches: 10. CDR3 nucleotide sequence: TGTGCCAGCAGCCAGACTAGCGGGGGAGGAAGGGACAATGAGCAGTTCTTC. As protein: CASSQTSGGGRDNEQFF. Full variable domain (missing parts from reference TRBV7-9 and TRBJ2-1): DTGVSQNPRHKITKRGQNVTFRCDPISEHNRLYWYRQTLGQGPEFLTYFQNEAQLEKSRLLSDRFSAERPKGSFSTLEIQRTEQGDSAMYLCASSQTSGGGRDNEQFFGPGTRLTVL.

V gene TRBV28 combines with J gene TRBJ2-7; D is undetermined. Germline V CDR1 and CDR2: MDHEN, SYDVKM. The CDR3 totals 12 residues. The V end lost 5 bases, the J end lost 0 bases, and 5 bases lay between the germline ends. The CDR3 DNA reads TGTGCCAGCAGTCAAATCTCCTACGAGCAGTACTTC. This translates into CASSQISYEQYF.

Only a few counts were recorded for this clone. This sequence joins TRBV28 and TRBJ2-7; D gene uncertain. Looked up from germline, CDR1 is MDHEN and CDR2 is SYDVKM. The V end lost 1 base, the J end lost 2 bases, and 9 bases lay between the germline ends. There are 14 residues in the CDR3. The CDR3 DNA follows: TGTGCCAGCAGTTTATCCATGGCAACCTACGAGCAGTACTTC. Amino acid sequence: CASSLSMATYEQYF.

The chain is built from TRBV28 and TRBJ2-3; D possibly uses TRBD1 or TRBD2 (6 bases each). This CDR3 has 15 amino acids. Germline values: CDR1 MDHEN, CDR2 SYDVKM. Trimming left V 6 bases short and J 2 bases short, with 15 bases between. CDR3 sequence reads: CASSPNGGATDTQYF. CDR3 DNA: TGTGCCAGCAGCCCCAACGGGGGCGCCACAGATACGCAGTATTTT.

This clone was picked up one time. V and J are TRBV28 and TRBJ2-7; 7 nucleotides agree with TRBD2. Looked up from germline, CDR1 is MDHEN and CDR2 is SYDVKM. V lost 0 bases, J lost 2 bases, and 13 bases stayed unmatched. The CDR3 spans 18 residues. This CDR3 reads CASSLWAGSGWGTYEQYF. The DNA of the CDR3 is TGTGCCAGCAGTTTATGGGCTGGTAGCGGGTGGGGAACCTACGAGCAGTACTTC. Looking up the rest from reference TRBV28 and TRBJ2-7 gives the full variable domain: DVKVTQSSRYLVKRTGEKVFLECVQDMDHENMFWYRQDPGLGLRLIYFSYDVKMKEKGDIPEGYSVSREKKERFSLILESASTNQTSMYLCASSLWAGSGWGTYEQYFGPGTRLTVT.

This sequence joins TRBV6-2 or TRBV6-3 and TRBJ2-7; D not certain. Trimming took 5 bases from V and 1 from J, leaving 3 bases between them. The CDR3 loop spans 11 amino acids. Germline assignment: CDR1 MNHEY and CDR2 SVGEGT. CDR3 in amino acids: CASSPSYEQYF. CDR3 coding DNA: TGTGCCAGCAGTCCGTCCTACGAGCAGTACTTC.

The chain employs TRBV4-1 and TRBJ2-3; D is uncertain. Trimming cost V 3 bases and J 3 bases, with 7 bases left between them. CDR3 length: 13 amino acids. Germline CDR1 and CDR2: MGHRA and YSYEKL. The CDR3 region has the DNA TGCGCCAGCAGCCACGGAGATACAGATACGCAGTATTTT. Translating it yields CASSHGDTDTQYF.

The genes are TRBV2 and TRBJ1-3; 8 nucleotides align to TRBD1. This CDR3 is built from 15 residues. V gave up 10 bases and J gave up 2 bases; unmatched junction bases: 10. The germline V gene has CDR1 SNHLY and CDR2 FYNNEI. In nucleotides, the CDR3 is TGTGCCACTTCTCCACGGACAGGGCCTGGAAACACCATATATTTT. Protein product: CATSPRTGPGNTIYF.

The chain uses TRBV2 and TRBJ1-4, with D unclear. Deletions cut 3 bases from V and 0 bases from J, with 5 bases between. This CDR3 has 14 residues. Germline CDR1 and CDR2: SNHLY and FYNNEI. Written as DNA, the CDR3 is TGTGCCAGCAGTGATGTTGCAACTAATGAAAAACTGTTTTTT. Translation gives CASSDVATNEKLFF.

The chain recombines TRBV5-1 with TRBJ2-1; TRBD2 aligns across 8 bases. The CDR3 loop spans 15 amino acids. V shed 3 bases and J 7 bases; nucleotides not matched to a gene: 9. CDR1 and CDR2 from the germline V gene are SGHRS and YFSETQ. CDR3 bases: TGCGCCAGCAGCTGGAGTAGCGGGGCAAGAAATGAGCAGTTCTTC. It yields the protein CASSWSSGARNEQFF. The whole variable domain, filled in from reference TRBV5-1 and TRBJ2-1, reads KAGVTQTPRYLIKTRGQQVTLSCSPISGHRSVSWYQQTPGQGLQFLFEYFSETQRNKGNFPGRFSGRQFSNSRSEMNVSTLELGDSALYLCASSWSSGARNEQFFGPGTRLTVL.

This chain joins TRBV9 and TRBJ2-6; maybe TRBD2 (5 bases). There are 17 residues in the CDR3. V lost 4 bases, J lost 2 bases, and 16 bases lay in between. Germline assignment: CDR1 SGDLS and CDR2 YYNGEE. The CDR3 coding sequence is TGTGCCAGCAGCCCCGCACCGGGAAAACCTGGGGCCAACGTCCTGACTTTC. Translated: CASSPAPGKPGANVLTF.

The V gene is TRBV5-1, the J gene TRBJ2-3, with TRBD1 matching over 9 bases. J gave up 3 bases and V 0 bases, and 2 bases lay outside the gene matches. This CDR3 has 15 amino acids. Germline CDR1 SGHRS, CDR2 YFSETQ. The CDR3 nucleotides are TGCGCCAGCAGCTTGGGACAGGGGGGAACAGATACGCAGTATTTT. Translation: CASSLGQGGTDTQYF. Using reference TRBV5-1 and TRBJ2-3 for the parts outside the CDR3, the full variable domain is KAGVTQTPRYLIKTRGQQVTLSCSPISGHRSVSWYQQTPGQGLQFLFEYFSETQRNKGNFPGRFSGRQFSNSRSEMNVSTLELGDSALYLCASSLGQGGTDTQYFGPGTRLTVL.

The chain carries TRBV6-5 and TRBJ1-2, with unresolved D. The length of the CDR3 is 15 residues. The V gene lost 5 bases and the J gene lost 3 bases, with 16 bases spanning the gap. Germline-derived CDR1 and CDR2 are MNHEY and SVGAGI. CDR3 loop: CASSPLTGKHYGYTF. CDR3 DNA: TGTGCCAGCAGTCCCTTAACCGGGAAGCACTATGGCTACACCTTC.

A few counts support this clone. The V and J genes are TRBV11-2 and TRBJ2-7; D call uncertain. Trimming removed 2 bases at V and 4 bases at J, with 6 bases between. This CDR3 has 12 amino acids. Germline V gives CDR1 SGHAT, CDR2 FQNNGV. CDR3 region: CASSLTWYEQYV. CDR3 nucleotides: TGTGCCAGCAGCTTAACATGGTACGAGCAGTACGTC.

This chain links TRBV5-1 with TRBJ2-2; a weak D match, TRBD2 (6 bases). CDR1 SGHRS and CDR2 YFSETQ come from the germline V gene. Trimming took 3 bases from V and 5 from J, leaving 11 bases between them. The CDR3 consists of 14 residues. The DNA of the CDR3 is TGCGCCAGCAGCTCCGGGACTCCGACCGGGGAGCTGTTTTTT. It specifies CASSSGTPTGELFF.

The CDR3 is CASSLTTGGEKLFF. In DNA form, the CDR3 reads TGTGCCAGCAGCTTAACGACAGGGGGGGAAAAACTGTTTTTT. The chain links TRBV5-8 to TRBJ1-4; 9 bases agree with TRBD1. Germline V gene lookup returns CDR1 SGHTS and CDR2 YDEGEE. V was pared by 2 bases and J by 8 bases, with 4 bases of the junction left unmatched. The CDR3 is made up of 14 amino acids. The full variable domain, its missing parts supplied by reference TRBV5-8 and TRBJ1-4, is EAGVTQSPTHLIKTRGQQATLRCSPISGHTSVYWYQQALGLGLQFLLWYDEGEERNRGNFPPRFSGRQFPNYSSELNVNALELEDSALYLCASSLTTGGEKLFFGSGTQLSVL.

This clone was detected a few times. This rearrangement joins TRBV6-6 to TRBJ1-5; D gene unclear. The length of the CDR3 is 15 residues. The V end lost 2 bases, the J end lost 2 bases, and 10 bases lay between the germline ends. Germline-derived CDR1 and CDR2 are MNHNY and SVGAGI (reference sequence). CDR3 loop: CASSYGRWGNQPQHF. CDR3 DNA sequence: TGTGCCAGCAGTTACGGGAGATGGGGCAATCAGCCCCAGCATTTT.

CDR3 nucleotide sequence: TGCGCCAGCAGCTACGGGGACTACACAGATACGCAGTATTTT. Its protein product is CASSYGDYTDTQYF. V is TRBV5-1 and J is TRBJ2-3, with TRBD2 matching 7 bases. This CDR3 region has 14 residues. Germline trimming cut 3 bases from V and 2 bases from J; bases unmatched to any gene: 3. The germline CDR1 and CDR2 sequences are SGHRS and YFSETQ.

This chain uses TRBV6-2 or TRBV6-3 with TRBJ2-4; D might be TRBD1 or TRBD2, each matching 5 bases. V lost 0 bases and J lost 7, with 10 bases in between. Germline CDR1 and CDR2: MNHEY and SVGEGT. This CDR3 has 14 amino acids. As DNA, the CDR3 is TGTGCCAGCAGTTACTCGGGGGATGGTAACATTCAGTACTTC. Protein product: CASSYSGDGNIQYF.

The genes are TRBV12-3 or TRBV12-4 and TRBJ1-5; 7 nucleotides match TRBD1. The V gene end was trimmed by 6 bases and the J gene end by 6 bases; junction bases not matched to a gene: 5. The CDR3 covers 13 residues. Written as DNA, the CDR3 is TGTGCCAGCAGCCCAGCAGGGGGTCAGCCCCAGCATTTT. Translated, it gives CASSPAGGQPQHF.

This chain connects TRBV6-5 to TRBJ2-7; 12 positions match TRBD2. The V gene end was trimmed by 6 bases and the J gene end by 2 bases; junction bases not matched to a gene: 5. Germline loops: CDR1 MNHEY, CDR2 SVGAGI. The length of the CDR3 is 15 residues. The CDR3 DNA reads as TGTGCCAGCAGAATTAGACTAGCGGGAGCCTACGAGCAGTACTTC. It codes for CASRIRLAGAYEQYF.

V usage is TRBV5-1 and J usage is TRBJ2-2; TRBD2 aligns across 9 bases. V gave up 0 bases and J gave up 7 bases; unmatched junction bases: 10. Germline lookup yields CDR1 SGHRS and CDR2 YFSETQ. CDR3 size: 17 residues. CDR3: CASSLAVASGKGGELFF. The DNA for the CDR3 is TGCGCCAGCAGCTTGGCCGTGGCTAGCGGGAAAGGCGGGGAGCTGTTTTTT.

The CDR3, as DNA: TGTGCCACCAGTGATAGGGGGTTGAGGCCCGAAAACATTCAGTACTTC. Translated: CATSDRGLRPENIQYF. This chain joins TRBV24-1 and TRBJ2-4; D perhaps matches TRBD1 (6 bases). Trimming pared 3 bases from V and 5 bases from J, leaving 16 bases between. The germline V gene has CDR1 KGHDR and CDR2 SFDVKD. The CDR3 contains 16 residues.

V gene TRBV10-2 combines with J gene TRBJ1-5, with a possible D match to TRBD1 (6 bases). The CDR3 is made up of 16 amino acids. Trimming left V 4 bases short and J 0 bases short, with 13 bases between. The V gene's germline CDR1 is WSHSY and CDR2 SAAADI. CDR3: CASSGAGGHSNQPQHF. The CDR3 DNA reads as TGCGCCAGCAGTGGAGCGGGGGGCCATAGCAATCAGCCCCAGCATTTT.

V is TRBV7-7 and J is TRBJ2-3; D is uncertain. The germline V gene has CDR1 SSHAT and CDR2 FNYEAQ (reference sequence). The V and J ends lost 5 bases and 10 bases respectively, with 16 bases between them. The CDR3 has 13 residues. For the CDR3, the DNA is TGTGCCAGCAGCCGCACAAAGGGTTTTCCGCAGTATTTT. Translating it yields CASSRTKGFPQYF.

This clone was seen only once. The rearrangement uses TRBV19 and TRBJ1-1, with a possible D match to TRBD1 (5 bases). The CDR3 sequence is 14 residues long. CDR1 and CDR2 from the germline V gene are LNHDA and SQIVND (reference sequence). The ends were cut back, 5 bases at V and 0 bases at J, with 10 bases in the middle. CDR3 residues: CASSETVLNTEAFF. CDR3 DNA sequence: TGTGCCAGTAGTGAGACAGTCTTGAACACTGAAGCTTTCTTT.